This T cell receptor (beta chain) was captured in a study of tumor-infiltrating lymphocytes in primary liver carcinoma. Germline lookup yields CDR1 PRHDT and CDR2 FYEKMQ (reference sequence). This CDR3 region has 14 residues. DNA and RNA were both co-extracted from around 20-30 mg of bulk tissue that had not been sorted. Comments on this clonotype: A junction boundary mismatches the germline segment, possibly from a read error.

Reverse transcription of roughly 0.5 ug total RNA with a constant-region primer produced TCR beta cDNA. Libraries covering TCR beta were generated through three nested multiplex PCR rounds (using a slightly modified ARM-PCR). The first two PCR rounds used TRBV1-TRBV30 forward primers with a C-beta reverse primer, around 10 cycles each. TCRdb independently ran MiXCR on the multiplex PCR reads; one entry per CDR3 protein. Seen here are about 54,000 distinct CDR3 sequences, 70% to 80% observed once, and the top ten hold about 25%. J is TRBJ2-4 and V is TRBV13; perhaps TRBD2 as D (6 bases). This clonotype was sampled from a man in his forties with primary liver carcinoma and hepatitis B virus infection. The sample comprised liver tumor tissue from sampling region 2. This sample's subset: tumor region T2, inferior pole. The CDR3 sequence is CASSSRLRDSRFRF. The CDR3 coding sequence is TGTGCCAGCAGCTCAAGGTTGCGGGACTCCAGGTTTCGCTTC.